What follows are 19 T cell receptor beta chains derived from one specimen sequenced in a study of blood T cells in healthy people across ages. Together with a sample-barcoded 5' primer, a J-beta primer mix was included in a second PCR lasting roughly 6 to 12 cycles. TCRdb used MiXCR to reprocess the 5' RACE reads, holding one entry per CDR3 protein. The sample contains roughly 2 million distinct CDR3 sequences, 49% of which appear only once. The sample consisted of blood. Receptors were obtained from a middle-aged woman in good health.

The rearrangement links TRBV20-1 to TRBJ1-2; perhaps TRBD1 as D (6 bases). Trimming removed 0 bases from V and 4 bases from J, with 12 bases in between. The CDR3 spans 14 residues. Germline loops: CDR1 DFQATT, CDR2 SNEGSKA (reference sequence). CDR3 bases: TGCAGTGCTAGAGAGATTACAGGGTCCTATGGCTACACCTTC. As protein: CSAREITGSYGYTF.

The chain joins TRBV6-5 to TRBJ2-7, with a possible D match to TRBD1 (5 bases). The CDR3 has 15 residues. Trimming took off 2 bases at V and 0 bases at J, with 11 bases between the two ends. Germline V gene sequence: CDR1 MNHEY, CDR2 SVGAGI. CDR3 sequence: CASSYKGVPSYEQYF. The CDR3 nucleotides are TGTGCCAGCAGTTACAAAGGGGTCCCCTCCTACGAGCAGTACTTC.

This clonotype was recorded a few times. The rearrangement links TRBV18 to TRBJ2-5; a possible D gene is TRBD1 (7 bases). V lost 6 bases to trimming and J lost 4 bases, with 18 bases between them. CDR3 length equals 15 residues. Per the germline V gene, CDR1 is KGHSH and CDR2 is LQKENI. CDR3 coding DNA: TGTGCCAGCTCTCGTGACAGGGAGGTGACAGAGACCCAGTACTTC. Protein sequence: CASSRDREVTETQYF.

V gene TRBV27 combines with J gene TRBJ2-5, with TRBD2 as a possible D gene (5 bases). The J call is uncertain, as TRBJ2-7 better fits the DNA end. Per the germline V gene, CDR1 is MNHEY and CDR2 is SMNVEV (reference sequence). The CDR3 length is 13 residues. The CDR3 bases are TGTGCCAGCACCCCTTCGGGGATGATCGAGCAGTACTTC. This translates into CASTPSGMIEQYF.

The CDR3 spells CASSQTPGLGPSGAYNEQFF. The CDR3 DNA sequence: TGTGCCAGCAGCCAAACCCCGGGACTAGGACCCTCGGGAGCCTACAATGAGCAGTTCTTC. The chain links TRBV7-9 to TRBJ2-1, with 8 bases lining up with TRBD2. The CDR3 is 20 amino acids. Germline assignment: CDR1 SEHNR and CDR2 FQNEAQ (reference sequence). With 5 bases clipped from V and 2 bases from J, the junction kept 20 bases outside the gene matches. The full variable domain, with the rest looked up from reference TRBV7-9 and TRBJ2-1, is DTGVSQNPRHKITKRGQNVTFRCDPISEHNRLYWYRQTLGQGPEFLTYFQNEAQLEKSRLLSDRFSAERPKGSFSTLEIQRTEQGDSAMYLCASSQTPGLGPSGAYNEQFFGPGTRLTVL.

The rearrangement uses TRBV7-2 and TRBJ2-4; TRBD2 matches at 10 bases. The CDR3 sequence is 17 residues long. The V segment lost 4 bases and the J segment 9 bases; nucleotides outside the gene matches: 15. Germline CDR1 is SGHTA and CDR2 is FQGNSA. The CDR3 loop reads CASSWRQAGGLQGIQYF. As DNA, the CDR3 is TGTGCCAGCAGCTGGCGGCAAGCGGGGGGGCTGCAAGGCATTCAGTACTTC.

Here the CDR3 DNA reads TGTGCCAGCAGCCTCCTAAACGGGGGGGCCAATGAGCAGTTCTTC. Residues: CASSLLNGGANEQFF. This rearrangement joins TRBV9 to TRBJ2-1; TRBD2 aligns across 8 bases. Germline V CDR1 and CDR2: SGDLS, YYNGEE. V lost 4 bases to trimming and J lost 6 bases; unmatched junction nucleotides: 9. The length of the CDR3 is 15 residues.

The chain has TRBV4-3 and TRBJ2-7, with D tentatively TRBD1 (5 bases). CDR3 length: 13 residues. V lost 2 bases and J 4 bases, leaving 9 bases between the germline ends. Germline V lookup: CDR1 LGHNA, CDR2 YSLEER. This CDR3 is CASSQFDSYEQYF. Here the CDR3 DNA reads TGCGCCAGCAGCCAATTCGACAGTTACGAGCAGTACTTC.

The sample holds a few counts of this clonotype. The chain links TRBV24-1 to TRBJ2-1, with 7 bases fitting TRBD1. With 7 bases clipped from V and 2 bases from J, the junction kept 4 bases outside the gene matches. From germline, CDR1 is KGHDR and CDR2 SFDVKD. This CDR3 has 14 amino acids. CDR3 in amino acids: CATSDRVAYNEQFF. The CDR3 DNA reads as TGTGCCACCAGCGACAGGGTGGCCTACAATGAGCAGTTCTTC.

In its sample, this clonotype was seen many times. This chain connects TRBV4-1 to TRBJ2-3; 8 bases map to TRBD1. Germline V gene data show CDR1 as MGHRA and CDR2 as YSYEKL. This CDR3 comprises 18 residues. V shed 1 base, J shed 1 base, and the junction held 10 bases outside the gene matches. CDR3 DNA: TGCGCCAGCAGCCAAGTCTCATTCGGGACAGGCGGCACAGATACGCAGTATTTT. Translating it yields CASSQVSFGTGGTDTQYF.

Many counts were recorded for this clonotype. The chain recombines TRBV20-1 with TRBJ2-1, with a tentative D call TRBD2 (5 bases). Germline V CDR1 and CDR2: DFQATT, SNEGSKA (reference sequence). V was clipped by 6 bases and J by 9 bases, with 18 bases between them. The CDR3 runs to 13 residues. The CDR3 region has the DNA TGCAGTGCCCCAATAAACCGGGGTAGTGAGCAGTTCTTC. Protein product: CSAPINRGSEQFF.

The chain has TRBV2 and TRBJ1-2, with D uncertain. In germline, CDR1 is SNHLY, CDR2 FYNNEI. This CDR3 region has 13 residues. The germline V and J ends were trimmed by 6 bases and 6 bases, with 14 bases remaining between them. The DNA for the CDR3 is TGTGCCAGCAGGACCGCAGGCGGAAATGGCTACACCTTC. This translates into CASRTAGGNGYTF. The full variable domain, in which reference TRBV2 and TRBJ1-2 provide the parts outside the CDR3, is EPEVTQTPSHQVTQMGQEVILRCVPISNHLYFYWYRQILGQKVEFLVSFYNNEISEKSEIFDDQFSVERPDGSNFTLKIRSTKLEDSAMYFCASRTAGGNGYTFGSGTRLTVV.

In regard to this clonotype: An end of the junction differs from the germline gene, which may be a read error. The gene calls are TRBV2 and TRBJ2-2, with TRBD2 matching 13 bases. CDR3 length equals 17 residues. Germline CDR1 SNHLY, CDR2 FYNNEI. This CDR3 is CACSRLGLAGPTGELFF. CDR3 coding DNA: TGTGCCTGCAGCCGCTTGGGACTAGCGGGGCCCACCGGGGAGCTGTTTTTT.

The chain has TRBV29-1 and TRBJ2-5; no firm D call. The J call is in doubt because the DNA end fits TRBJ2-7 better. This CDR3 has 14 amino acids. Germline CDR1 reads SQVTM; CDR2 reads ANQGSEA. DNA of the CDR3: TGCAGCGTTGAAGAACCGGCCGGGCCCTACGAGCAGTACTTC. Translating it yields CSVEEPAGPYEQYF.

This clonotype was seen a few times. The chain has TRBV20-1 and TRBJ2-3, with D unresolved. CDR1 DFQATT and CDR2 SNEGSKA come from the germline V gene (reference sequence). The V and J ends lost 0 bases and 2 bases respectively, with 9 bases between them. The CDR3 length is 14 residues. The CDR3 protein is CSAREASLTDTQYF. The CDR3 DNA is TGCAGTGCTAGAGAGGCCTCCCTCACAGATACGCAGTATTTT.

The chain employs TRBV20-1 and TRBJ2-3; 8 bases line up with TRBD1. Per the germline V gene, CDR1 is DFQATT and CDR2 is SNEGSKA (reference sequence). The CDR3 spans 13 residues. The V and J ends lost 8 bases and 2 bases, in that order; junction bases with no gene match: 6. CDR3 DNA sequence: TGCAGTTCACAGGGGGACCTCACAGATACGCAGTATTTT. Protein product: CSSQGDLTDTQYF.

This clonotype was counted a few times. The chain uses TRBV5-1 and TRBJ2-5; 8 positions agree with TRBD2. Germline V gives CDR1 SGHRS, CDR2 YFSETQ. CDR3 size: 14 residues. The J segment lost 5 bases and the V segment lost 2 bases, leaving 5 bases of the junction unmatched. Here the CDR3 reads CASSLDSGVETQYF. The CDR3, as DNA: TGCGCCAGCAGCTTAGATAGCGGGGTGGAGACCCAGTACTTC. Using reference TRBV5-1 and TRBJ2-5 for the parts outside the CDR3, the full variable domain is KAGVTQTPRYLIKTRGQQVTLSCSPISGHRSVSWYQQTPGQGLQFLFEYFSETQRNKGNFPGRFSGRQFSNSRSEMNVSTLELGDSALYLCASSLDSGVETQYFGPGTRLLVL.

The chain recombines TRBV19 with TRBJ2-1; possibly TRBD1 for D (6 bases). CDR3 length equals 16 residues. Trimming pared 5 bases from V and 7 bases from J, leaving 21 bases between. CDR1 is LNHDA, CDR2 SQIVND, per germline (reference sequence). CDR3 residues: CASSDLLGQGRNEQFF. The CDR3 DNA is TGTGCCAGTAGTGACCTCCTCGGGCAGGGGAGAAATGAGCAGTTCTTC. The whole variable domain, remainder taken from reference TRBV19 and TRBJ2-1, is DGGITQSPKYLFRKEGQNVTLSCEQNLNHDAMYWYRQDPGQGLRLIYYSQIVNDFQKGDIAEGYSVSREKKESFPLTVTSAQKNPTAFYLCASSDLLGQGRNEQFFGPGTRLTVL.

This clonotype was counted between two and nine times. This rearrangement joins TRBV6-1 to TRBJ1-2; 7 bases line up with TRBD1. Per the germline V gene, CDR1 is MNHNS and CDR2 is SASEGT. With 2 bases clipped from V and 4 bases from J, the junction kept 34 bases outside the gene matches. This CDR3 comprises 24 residues. Here the CDR3 reads CASSERVPMFLGGAYRLWTYGYTF. The CDR3 coding sequence is TGTGCCAGCAGTGAAAGGGTCCCCATGTTCTTAGGGGGCGCGTACCGATTATGGACCTATGGCTACACCTTC.